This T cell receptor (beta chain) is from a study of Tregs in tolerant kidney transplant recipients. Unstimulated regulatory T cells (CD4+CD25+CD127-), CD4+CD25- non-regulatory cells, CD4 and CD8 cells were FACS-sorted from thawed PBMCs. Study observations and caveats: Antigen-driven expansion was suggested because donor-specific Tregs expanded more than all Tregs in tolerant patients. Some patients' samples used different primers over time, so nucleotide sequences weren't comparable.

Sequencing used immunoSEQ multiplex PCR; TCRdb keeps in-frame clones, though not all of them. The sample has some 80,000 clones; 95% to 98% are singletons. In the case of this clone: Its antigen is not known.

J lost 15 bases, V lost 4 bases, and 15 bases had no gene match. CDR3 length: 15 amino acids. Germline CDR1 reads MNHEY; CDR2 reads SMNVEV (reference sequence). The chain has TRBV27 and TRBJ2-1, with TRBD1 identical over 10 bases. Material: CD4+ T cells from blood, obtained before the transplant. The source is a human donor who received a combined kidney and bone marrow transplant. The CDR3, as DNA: TGTGCCAGCAGTTCTCCGGGACAGGGGCGCCTATTGGCGTTCTTC. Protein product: CASSSPGQGRLLAFF.